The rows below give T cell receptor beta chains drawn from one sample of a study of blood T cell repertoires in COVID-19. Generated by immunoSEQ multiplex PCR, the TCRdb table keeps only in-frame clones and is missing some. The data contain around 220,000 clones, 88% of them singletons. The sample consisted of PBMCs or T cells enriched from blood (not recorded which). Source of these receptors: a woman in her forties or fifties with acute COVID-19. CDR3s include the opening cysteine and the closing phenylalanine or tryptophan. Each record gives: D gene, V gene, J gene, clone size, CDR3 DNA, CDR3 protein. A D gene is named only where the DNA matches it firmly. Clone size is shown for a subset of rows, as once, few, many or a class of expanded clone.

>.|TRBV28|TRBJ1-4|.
TGTGCCAGCAGTTCTACAGCCGGCACTAATGAAAAACTGTTTTTT
CASSSTAGTNEKLFF
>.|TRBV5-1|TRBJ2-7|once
TGCGCCAGCAGCTTGGCCTTAGGGGGTTACGAGCAGTACTTC
CASSLALGGYEQYF
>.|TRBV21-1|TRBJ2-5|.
TGTGCCAGCAGCCTCCATGATAGGTCGCACAGCAAACAAGAGACCCAGTACTTC
CASSLHDRSHSKQETQYF
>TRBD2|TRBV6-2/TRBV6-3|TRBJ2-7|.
TGTGCCAGCAGTGACGCCGGGACTAGCGGAACCTACGAGCAGTACTTC
CASSDAGTSGTYEQYF
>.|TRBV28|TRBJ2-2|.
TGTGCCAGCAGTTTATGGCGGGCAAACACCGGGGAGCTGTTTTTT
CASSLWRANTGELFF
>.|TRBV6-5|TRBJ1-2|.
TGTGCCAGCAGTTCGCCCAGACAGCTTAACTATGGCTACACCTTC
CASSSPRQLNYGYTF
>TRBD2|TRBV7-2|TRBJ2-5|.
TGTGCCAGCAGCCCCTCTCTAGCGGGAGTCCAAGAGACCCAGTACTTC
CASSPSLAGVQETQYF
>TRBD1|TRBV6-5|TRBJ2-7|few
TGTGCCACCCAGGAATGGGACAGGGGCTACGAGCAGTACTTC
CATQEWDRGYEQYF
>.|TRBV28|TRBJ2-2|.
TGTGCCAGCACCCCAGGGCCCTGGGAGCTGTTTTTT
CASTPGPWELFF
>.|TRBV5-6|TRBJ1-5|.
TGTGCCAGCAGCCCGGCGGGGGGCAATCAAGCCCAGCATTTT
CASSPAGGNQAQHF
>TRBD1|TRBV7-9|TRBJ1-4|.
TGTGCCAGCAGCTTCGGGACAGGGCCTGGTGAAAAACTGTTTTTT
CASSFGTGPGEKLFF
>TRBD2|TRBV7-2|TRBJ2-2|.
TGTGCCAGCAGCCCATATGGCCTAGCGGGAGGAGGCACCGGGGAGCTGTTTTTT
CASSPYGLAGGGTGELFF
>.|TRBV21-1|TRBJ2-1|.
TGTGCCAGCAGCCTAATAGCGGGAGGAAGTGAGCAGTTCTTC
CASSLIAGGSEQFF
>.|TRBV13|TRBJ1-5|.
TGTGCCAGCAGCGCCGGAGATACACAGCCCCAGCATTTT
CASSAGDTQPQHF
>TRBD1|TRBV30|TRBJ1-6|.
TGTGCCTGGAGCCACCGGGACAGAACGCCTGGACCCCTCCACTTT
CAWSHRDRTPGPLHF
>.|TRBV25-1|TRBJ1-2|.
TGTGCCACCCTCGGGGCAGGGAGGGACTATGGCTACACCTTC
CATLGAGRDYGYTF
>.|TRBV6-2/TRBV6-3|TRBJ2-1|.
TGTGCCAGCAGTCCCTACTCCTCCTACAATGAGCAGTTCTTC
CASSPYSSYNEQFF
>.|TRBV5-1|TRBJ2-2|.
TGCGCCAGCAGCTTGGTGGGAGCCCTCACCGGGGAGCTGTTTTTT
CASSLVGALTGELFF